A selection of T cell receptor beta chains follows, all from one sample in a study of cytomegalovirus exposure and HLA in healthy donors. Clones were read by immunoSEQ multiplex PCR, and TCRdb kept only the in-frame ones, dropping some. The sample lists around 150,000 clones, 91% occurring once. Sequencing was done on a sample of PBMCs. The receptors were gathered from a woman between 18 and 30 years old in good health and CMV-seropositive. The CDR3 runs from the conserved cysteine through the conserved F or W. D genes are given only for firm matches. For some rows the clone size is stated as once, few or many, or as a class when expanded; others skip it.

TRBJ2-7 | - | TRBV5-8 | few | CASSFHARGYF | TGTGCCAGCAGCTTTCATGCCCGGGGGTACTTC
TRBJ2-1 | - | TRBV6-5 | - | CASSRVAYNEQFF | TGTGCCAGCAGTCGAGTAGCCTACAATGAGCAGTTCTTC
TRBJ2-3 | - | TRBV10-2 | - | CASSESLVKYF | TGCGCCAGCAGTGAATCGTTAGTCAAGTATTTT
TRBJ2-7 | TRBD1 | TRBV6-5 | - | CASSLSPGGHYEQYF | TGTGCCAGCAGCCTCAGCCCAGGGGGCCACTACGAGCAGTACTTC
TRBJ2-3 | TRBD1 | TRBV5-1 | - | CASSLRSGTGIADTQYF | TGCGCCAGCAGCTTGAGGTCCGGGACAGGGATCGCAGATACGCAGTATTTT
TRBJ2-3 | - | TRBV30 | - | CAWSVRRLGLTTDTQYF | TGTGCCTGGAGTGTACGACGGCTGGGACTTACCACAGATACGCAGTATTTT
TRBJ2-1 | - | TRBV19 | - | CASSPARPLVREDEQFF | TGTGCCAGTAGTCCCGCCCGGCCTCTAGTCAGGGAGGATGAGCAGTTCTTC
TRBJ1-4 | - | TRBV18 | many | CASSPLPGTNEKLFF | TGTGCCAGCTCACCACTTCCGGGAACTAATGAAAAACTGTTTTTT
TRBJ1-3 | - | TRBV11-1 | - | CASSSTSRVLGNTIYF | TGTGCCAGCAGCTCGACGTCGAGGGTCTTAGGAAACACCATATATTTT
TRBJ1-4 | TRBD1 | TRBV28 | - | CASSSTGYSEKLFF | TGTGCCAGCAGTTCGACAGGGTACTCAGAAAAACTGTTTTTT
TRBJ2-3 | - | TRBV5-1 | - | CASSLRSTDTQYF | TGCGCCAGCAGCTTGCGGAGCACAGATACGCAGTATTTT
TRBJ1-2 | - | TRBV7-2 | once | CASSFPVYGYTF | TGTGCCAGCAGCTTCCCAGTATATGGCTACACCTTC
TRBJ2-7 | TRBD1 | TRBV28 | - | CASRSTGPFTYEQYF | TGTGCCAGCAGGTCGACAGGGCCTTTCACCTACGAGCAGTACTTC
TRBJ1-4 | TRBD1 | TRBV28 | - | CASSSIKGGTGTNRDEKLFF | TGTGCCAGCAGTTCCATAAAAGGTGGGACAGGGACTAATAGGGATGAAAAACTGTTTTTT
TRBJ2-7 | TRBD2 | TRBV28 | once | CASRNSGGSTYEQYF | TGTGCCAGCAGAAATAGCGGGGGGTCCACCTACGAGCAGTACTTC
TRBJ2-7 | TRBD2 | TRBV28 | - | CASVPGGRKGHEQYF | TGTGCCAGCGTGCCGGGGGGGCGGAAGGGCCACGAGCAGTACTTC
TRBJ2-5 | - | TRBV6-1 | - | CATSLLPLAPETQYF | TGTGCCACCTCTCTCCTACCGCTAGCGCCAGAGACCCAGTACTTC
TRBJ2-1 | - | TRBV5-1 | - | CASREGGAVYNEQFF | TGCGCCAGCAGGGAGGGGGGGGCAGTCTACAATGAGCAGTTCTTC
TRBJ2-7 | - | TRBV5-1 | - | CASGPGASYEQYF | TGCGCCAGCGGACCGGGAGCATCCTACGAGCAGTACTTC
TRBJ1-3 | TRBD1 | TRBV29-1 | - | CSVEYLGGGNTIYF | TGCAGCGTTGAATACCTAGGGGGCGGAAACACCATATATTTT